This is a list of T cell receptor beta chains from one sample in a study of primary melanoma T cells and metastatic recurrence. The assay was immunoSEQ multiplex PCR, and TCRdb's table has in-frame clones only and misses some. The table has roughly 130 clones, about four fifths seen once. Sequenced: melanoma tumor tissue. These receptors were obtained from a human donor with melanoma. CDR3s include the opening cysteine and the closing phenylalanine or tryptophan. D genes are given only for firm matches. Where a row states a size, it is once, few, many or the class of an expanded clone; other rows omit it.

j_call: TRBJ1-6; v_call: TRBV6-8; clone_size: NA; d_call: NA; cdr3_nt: TGTGCCAGCCGAAGCAACAGTGGGTTGTATTCACCCCTCCACTTT; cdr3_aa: CASRSNSGLYSPLHF
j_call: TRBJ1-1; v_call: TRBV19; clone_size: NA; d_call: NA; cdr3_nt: TGTGCCAGTAGCCGCGAGGGGGGAAGGACTGAAGCTTTCTTT; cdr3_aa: CASSREGGRTEAFF
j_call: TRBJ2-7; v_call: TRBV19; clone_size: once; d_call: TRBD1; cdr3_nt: TGTGCCAGTCAAAAGACAGGGGGCATCTACGAGCAGTACTTC; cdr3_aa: CASQKTGGIYEQYF
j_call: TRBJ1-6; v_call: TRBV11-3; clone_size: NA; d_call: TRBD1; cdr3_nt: TGTGCCAGCAGCGAACGCACAGGGGTGGGTAATTCACCCCTCCACTTT; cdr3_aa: CASSERTGVGNSPLHF
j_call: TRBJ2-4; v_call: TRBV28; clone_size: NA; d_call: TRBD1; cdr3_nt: TGTGCCAGCAGTTCGACGGGACAGGGAATTGTCAAAAACATTCAGTACTTC; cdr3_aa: CASSSTGQGIVKNIQYF
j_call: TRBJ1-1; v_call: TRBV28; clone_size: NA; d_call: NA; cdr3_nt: TGTGCCAGCAGCAGCCTAAGTGGGAACACTGAAGCTTTCTTT; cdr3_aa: CASSSLSGNTEAFF
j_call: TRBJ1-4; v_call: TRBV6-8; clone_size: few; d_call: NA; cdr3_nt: TGTGCCAGCAGCCGAGGACAAGGAGCCGCAACTAATGAAAAACTGTTTTTT; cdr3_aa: CASSRGQGAATNEKLFF
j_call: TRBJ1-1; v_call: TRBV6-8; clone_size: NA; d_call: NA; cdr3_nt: TGTGCCAGCGGATACAAGTCCCACACTGAAGCTTTCTTT; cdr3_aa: CASGYKSHTEAFF
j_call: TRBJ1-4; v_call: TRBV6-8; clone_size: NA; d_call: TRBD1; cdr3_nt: TGTGCCAGCACCCAAAACAGGGGTTCCAGTGCTGAAAAACTGTTTTTT; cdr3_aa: CASTQNRGSSAEKLFF
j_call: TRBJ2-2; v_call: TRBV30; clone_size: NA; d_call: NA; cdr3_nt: TGTGCCTGGAGTGCAGGGTCCGGGGAGCTGTTTTTT; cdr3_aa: CAWSAGSGELFF
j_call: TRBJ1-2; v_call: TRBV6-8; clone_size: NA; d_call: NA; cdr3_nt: TGTGCCAGCAGTGACACACCACAGGGTTTAGGTGGCTACACCTTC; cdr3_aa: CASSDTPQGLGGYTF
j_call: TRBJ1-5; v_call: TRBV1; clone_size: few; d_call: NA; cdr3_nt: TGCGCCAGCAGCCAATCGGCTTCGCCAGTCATTCGTCAGCCCCAGCATTTT; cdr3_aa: CASSQSASPVIRQPQHF
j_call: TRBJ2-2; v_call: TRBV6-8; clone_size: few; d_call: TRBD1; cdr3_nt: TGTGCCAGCAGTACCGACAGGGGCGAGGTCTACACCGGGGAGCTGTTTTTT; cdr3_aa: CASSTDRGEVYTGELFF
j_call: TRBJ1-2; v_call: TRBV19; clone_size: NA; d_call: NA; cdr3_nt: TGTGCCAGTAGCTTTATGGGAGGCCATGATGGCTACACCTTC; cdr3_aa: CASSFMGGHDGYTF
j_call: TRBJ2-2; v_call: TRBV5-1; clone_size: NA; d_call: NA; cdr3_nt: TGCGCCAGCAGCAGCGGACAGTGGGACACCGGGGAGCTGTTTTTT; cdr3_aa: CASSSGQWDTGELFF
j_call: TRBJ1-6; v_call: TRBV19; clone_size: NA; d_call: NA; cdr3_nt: TGTGCCAGTAGCACAAGCGGGGTTGGAGCCCTCCACTTT; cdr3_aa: CASSTSGVGALHF
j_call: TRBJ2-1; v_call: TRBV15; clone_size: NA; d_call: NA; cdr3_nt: TGTGCCACCAGCGGGCCCCAAACCGGGAACAATGAGCAGTTCTTC; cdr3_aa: CATSGPQTGNNEQFF
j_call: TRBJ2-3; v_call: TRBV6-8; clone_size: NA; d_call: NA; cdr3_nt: TGTGCCAGCAGTTACGCACGAGATTGGACAGATACGCAGTATTTT; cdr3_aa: CASSYARDWTDTQYF
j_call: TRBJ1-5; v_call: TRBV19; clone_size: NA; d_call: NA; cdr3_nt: TGTGCCAGTAGAGACAGACCGAATCAGCCCCAGCATTTT; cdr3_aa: CASRDRPNQPQHF
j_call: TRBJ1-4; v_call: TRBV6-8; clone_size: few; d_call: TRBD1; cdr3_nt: TGTGCCAGCGGACAGGGCGTAAATGAAAAACTGTTTTTT; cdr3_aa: CASGQGVNEKLFF
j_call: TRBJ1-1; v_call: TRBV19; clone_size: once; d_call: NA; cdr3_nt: TGTGCCAGTTTGACGGGGAACACTGAAGCTTTCTTT; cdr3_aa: CASLTGNTEAFF
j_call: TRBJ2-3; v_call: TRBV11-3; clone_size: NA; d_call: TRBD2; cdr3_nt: TGTGCCAGCAGCATAGGACTAGCGGGAGGCACAGATACGCAGTATTTT; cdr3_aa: CASSIGLAGGTDTQYF
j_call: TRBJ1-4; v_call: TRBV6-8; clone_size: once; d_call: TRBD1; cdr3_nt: TGTGCCAGCAGACCACAGGGGGCGTTGGGGGAAAAACTGTTTTTT; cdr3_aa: CASRPQGALGEKLFF
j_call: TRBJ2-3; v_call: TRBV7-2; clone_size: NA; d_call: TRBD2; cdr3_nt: TGTGCCAGCCGACACACTAGCGGGGGCACAGATACGCAGTATTTT; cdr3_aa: CASRHTSGGTDTQYF
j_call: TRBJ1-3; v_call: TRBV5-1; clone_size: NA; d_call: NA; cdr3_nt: TGCGCCAGCAGCTTCGGGGGTTATGGAAACACCATATATTTT; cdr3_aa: CASSFGGYGNTIYF
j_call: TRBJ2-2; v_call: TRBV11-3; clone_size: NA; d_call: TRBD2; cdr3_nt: TGTGCCAGCAGGCGCGGGGGGAGAACCGGGGAGCTGTTTTTT; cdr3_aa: CASRRGGRTGELFF
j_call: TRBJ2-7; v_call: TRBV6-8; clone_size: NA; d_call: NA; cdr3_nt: TGTGCCAGCAGTTTAAGAGGGAGCTTCTACGAGCAGTACTTC; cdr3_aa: CASSLRGSFYEQYF
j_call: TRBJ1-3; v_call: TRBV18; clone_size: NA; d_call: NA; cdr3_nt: TGTGCCAGCTCCGAAACAGGATTTTCCCCTGGAAACACCATATATTTT; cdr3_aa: CASSETGFSPGNTIYF
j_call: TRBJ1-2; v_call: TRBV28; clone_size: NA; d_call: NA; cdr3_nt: TGTGCCAGCAGTTTACGGGGCGGCTATGGCTACACCTTC; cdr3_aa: CASSLRGGYGYTF
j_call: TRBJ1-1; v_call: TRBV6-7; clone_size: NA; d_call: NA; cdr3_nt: TGTGCCAGCAGCAACCAGTTAGGGTACACTGAAGCTTTCTTT; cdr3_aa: CASSNQLGYTEAFF
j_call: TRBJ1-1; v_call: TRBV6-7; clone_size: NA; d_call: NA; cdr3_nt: TGTGCCAGCAGTTACTCGACTAGTTCGGTTGAAGCTTTCTTT; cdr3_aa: CASSYSTSSVEAFF
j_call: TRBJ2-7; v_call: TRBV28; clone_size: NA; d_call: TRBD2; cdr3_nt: TGTGCCAGCAGTTCCGGGACTAGCGGGAGTGCCTACGAGCAGTACTTC; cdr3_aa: CASSSGTSGSAYEQYF
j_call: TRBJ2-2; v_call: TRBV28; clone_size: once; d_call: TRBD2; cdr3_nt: TGTGCCAGCTGCCGAACTAGCGCCACCGGGGAGCTGTTTTTT; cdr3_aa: CASCRTSATGELFF
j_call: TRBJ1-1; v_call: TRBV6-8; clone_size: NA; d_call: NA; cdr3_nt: TGTGCCAGCAGACGTAGACAGTTAGACACTGAAGCTTTCTTT; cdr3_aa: CASRRRQLDTEAFF
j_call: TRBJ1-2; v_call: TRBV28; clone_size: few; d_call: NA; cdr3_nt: TGTGCCAGCACCCGAGGGGGGATTTCCTCTATTGGCTACACCTTC; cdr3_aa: CASTRGGISSIGYTF
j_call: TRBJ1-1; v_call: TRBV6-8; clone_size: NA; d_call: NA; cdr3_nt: TGTGCCAGCAGTCCCTCTGTTTTGAACACTGAAGCTTTCTTT; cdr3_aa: CASSPSVLNTEAFF
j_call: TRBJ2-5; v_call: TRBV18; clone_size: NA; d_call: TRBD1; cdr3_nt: TGTGCCAGCTCACCGCGACAGGGGGAGACCCAGTACTTC; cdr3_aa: CASSPRQGETQYF
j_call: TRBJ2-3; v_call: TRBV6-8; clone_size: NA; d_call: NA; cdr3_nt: TGTGCCAGCAGCCTCGTGGGGGATACGCAGTATTTT; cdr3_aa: CASSLVGDTQYF
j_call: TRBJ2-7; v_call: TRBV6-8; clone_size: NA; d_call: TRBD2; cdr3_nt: TGTGCCAGCAGCTTAGGACTAGCGGCCTCCTACGAGCAGTACTTC; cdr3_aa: CASSLGLAASYEQYF
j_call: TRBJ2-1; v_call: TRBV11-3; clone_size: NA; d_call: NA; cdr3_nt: TGTGCCAGCACCTCTCAGGCGAAGGGCAATGAGCAGTTCTTC; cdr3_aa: CASTSQAKGNEQFF
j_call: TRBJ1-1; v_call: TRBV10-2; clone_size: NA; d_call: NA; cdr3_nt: TGCGCCAGCGGTCAGGGGTCGTACACTGAAGCTTTCTTT; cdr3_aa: CASGQGSYTEAFF
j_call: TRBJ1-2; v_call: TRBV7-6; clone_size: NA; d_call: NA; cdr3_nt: TGTGCCAGCAGCTTAGAAGATCGTCTCGGCCATGGCTACACCTTC; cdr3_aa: CASSLEDRLGHGYTF
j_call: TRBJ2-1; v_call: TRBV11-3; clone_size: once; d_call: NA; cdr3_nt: TGTGCCAGCAGCTCTTTCCGGAGCTCCTACAATGAGCAGTTCTTC; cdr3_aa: CASSSFRSSYNEQFF
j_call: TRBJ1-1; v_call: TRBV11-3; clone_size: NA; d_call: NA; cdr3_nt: TGTGCCAGCAGCTTAGATGTAGGCCCGGGCACTGAAGCTTTCTTT; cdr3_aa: CASSLDVGPGTEAFF
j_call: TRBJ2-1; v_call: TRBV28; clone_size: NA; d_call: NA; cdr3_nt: TGTGCCAGCTTGGCCCAGGAGTTTCTGAATGAGCAGTTCTTC; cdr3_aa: CASLAQEFLNEQFF
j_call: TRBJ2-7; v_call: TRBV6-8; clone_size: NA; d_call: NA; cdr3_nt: TGTGCCAGCAGTAGTCTCGTTAGAGGCCCCAGCTCCTACGAGCAGTACTTC; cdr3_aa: CASSSLVRGPSSYEQYF
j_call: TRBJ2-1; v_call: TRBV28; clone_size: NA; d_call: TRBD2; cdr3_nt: TGTGCCAGCATCAAAGCGGGAGCTGGTTACAATGAGCAGTTCTTC; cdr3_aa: CASIKAGAGYNEQFF
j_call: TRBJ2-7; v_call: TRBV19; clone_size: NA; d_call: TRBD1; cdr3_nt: TGTGCCACCCAGCCGACAGGGGGGATAAACGAGCAGTACTTC; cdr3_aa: CATQPTGGINEQYF
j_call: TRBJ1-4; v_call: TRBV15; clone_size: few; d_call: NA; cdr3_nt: TGTGCCACCAGCAGCTCATCGGGCGGTGAAAAACTGTTTTTT; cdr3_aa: CATSSSSGGEKLFF
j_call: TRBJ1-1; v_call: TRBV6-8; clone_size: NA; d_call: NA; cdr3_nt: TGTGCCAGCAGTGACCCCATGACAGGTATGGGTATGAACACTGAAGCTTTCTTT; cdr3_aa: CASSDPMTGMGMNTEAFF
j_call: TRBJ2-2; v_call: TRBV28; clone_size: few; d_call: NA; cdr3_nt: TGTGCCAGCTTCCAAGGCGGGACCCCCACCGGGGAGCTGTTTTTT; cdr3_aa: CASFQGGTPTGELFF
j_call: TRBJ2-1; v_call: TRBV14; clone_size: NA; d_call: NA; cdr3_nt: TGTGCCAGCAGCCAAGATTGGACAGCTGTGAATGAGCAGTTCTTC; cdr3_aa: CASSQDWTAVNEQFF
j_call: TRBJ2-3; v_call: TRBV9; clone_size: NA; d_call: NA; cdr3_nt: TGTGCCAGCAGCTCCGCACAGGGAGTTGATATCGCAGATACGCAGTATTTT; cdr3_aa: CASSSAQGVDIADTQYF